This TCR beta chain was captured by sequencing in a study of T cells after yellow fever vaccination (dated by TCRdb to the late 2010s). Study-wide context: The SMART-Seq v4 Ultra Low Input RNA kit was used to prepare libraries from fractions with low cell numbers. Two healthy male donors made up the cohort, one aged 18 to 30 years and the other aged 30 to 40 years. To follow T-cell clones before and after primary and booster YFV17D yellow fever vaccination, bulk TCR alpha and beta repertoires were sequenced over time. Blood samples were taken at several timepoints before and after primary and secondary immunization, and bulk PBMC replicates and cell subsets were isolated.

Sequencing used an Illumina NovaSeq 6000. TCR cDNA was synthesized by 5'RACE template switching, through which a universal primer site and unique molecular identifiers were introduced. cDNA synthesis was primed from both the TCR alpha and TCR beta constant segments. Libraries were amplified in two PCR steps, with sample barcodes and sequencing adapters added in the second step. Sequencing of libraries was performed on Illumina HiSeq 2500 (2x100 bp) or NovaSeq (2x150 bp). In the source study's methods: MIGEC was used to demultiplex reads and collapse the reads into UMI consensus sequences, and MiXCR was used for V(D)J alignment. Vaccine-responding clonotypes were identified with edgeR using replicate PBMC samples, with FDR below 0.01 and a log2 fold change above 5 up to day 15 being required. Each bulk clonotype was labeled CD4 or CD8 based on which sequenced repertoire, CD4 or CD8, contained the clonotype at higher abundance. The public reads were reprocessed in TCRdb via fastp at Q25 and MiXCR, keeping in-frame beta chains. Records with the same CDR3 protein are collapsed into one entry carrying the most frequent genes and DNA. The V and J calls and clone size are TCRdb's, not the authors'. The sample table holds 150,000 to 200,000 distinct CDR3 sequences, of which approximately 10% were seen once. The ten largest clones represent 35% to 45% of the sample.

The treatment or condition label here, explained by the study, means: live attenuated yellow fever vaccine strain. A standard Ficoll-Paque protocol was used to isolate PBMCs from peripheral blood. Dynabeads CD4 and CD8 positive selection kits were used to isolate CD4 and CD8 T-cell fractions. TriZol was used to extract RNA from bulk PBMCs, CD4 and CD8 fractions, and dextramer-positive and dextramer-negative fractions. This clonotype has at least ten counts. Its antigen remains unidentified. No much larger clonotype is one base removed from it; base qualities were not supplied. The CDR3 holds 14 amino acids from the cysteine to the phenylalanine. Just the 42-base CDR3 DNA is kept, in frame starting at base 1. V and J are truncated by 5 bases and 14 bases respectively, leaving an intervening sequence of 19 bases. CDR1 and CDR2 were assigned from the germline V gene as SGHTA and FQGNSA. Results and caveats for the whole study, not just this receptor: Computational filtering was needed because FACS-sorted repertoires could contain abundant contaminating clonotypes from the bulk population. A small share of clonotypes was detected in both CD4 and CD8 compartments, with the overlap likely arising from convergent recombination. The study included only a couple of donors, which limits how far the findings can be generalized. Compared with the primary T-cell response, the secondary T-cell response was faster but weaker, reaching its peak on day 5 rather than on day 15. After the booster, most clones that had expanded after primary vaccination were detected again (approximately 95% of CD4 and around 88% of CD8), suggesting broad maintenance of memory.

In this chain, TRBV7-2 is recombined with TRBJ1-6, with the D gene not clear enough to name. The clonotype originates from a young man who received the YFV17D yellow fever vaccine. The sample was CD8+ T cells sorted from PBMCs, taken 15 days after the yellow fever booster vaccination. The DNA reads TGTGCCAGCAGCCCCATCCCGACGGCTTCGGCCCTCCACTTT. Translated, it reads CASSPIPTASALHF.